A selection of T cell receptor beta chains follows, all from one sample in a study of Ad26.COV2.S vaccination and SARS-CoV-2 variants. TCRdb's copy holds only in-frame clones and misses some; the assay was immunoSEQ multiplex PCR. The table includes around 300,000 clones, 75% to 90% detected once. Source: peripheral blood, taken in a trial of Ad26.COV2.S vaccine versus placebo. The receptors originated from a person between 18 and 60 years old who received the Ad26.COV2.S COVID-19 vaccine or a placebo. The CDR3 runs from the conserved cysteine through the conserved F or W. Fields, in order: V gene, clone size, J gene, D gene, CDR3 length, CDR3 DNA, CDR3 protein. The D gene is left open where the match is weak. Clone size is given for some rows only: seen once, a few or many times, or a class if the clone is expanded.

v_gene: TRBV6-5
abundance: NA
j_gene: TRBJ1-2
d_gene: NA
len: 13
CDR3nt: TGTGCCAGCAGAACACAGTCTCTACTCGGCTACACCTTC
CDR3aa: CASRTQSLLGYTF

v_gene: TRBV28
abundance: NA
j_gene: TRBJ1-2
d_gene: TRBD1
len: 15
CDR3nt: TGTGCCAGCAGTTCCCAGGGGGCGCGGACTGGAGGCTACACCTTC
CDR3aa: CASSSQGARTGGYTF

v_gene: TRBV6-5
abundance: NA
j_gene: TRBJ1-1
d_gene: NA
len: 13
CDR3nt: TGTGCCAGCAGCTACTATAAGAACACTGAAGCTTTCTTT
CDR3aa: CASSYYKNTEAFF

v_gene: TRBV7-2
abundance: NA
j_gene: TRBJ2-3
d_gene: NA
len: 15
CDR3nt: TGTGCCAGCAGCTTCAGCAGGGGGGCTGGGGATACGCAGTATTTT
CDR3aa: CASSFSRGAGDTQYF

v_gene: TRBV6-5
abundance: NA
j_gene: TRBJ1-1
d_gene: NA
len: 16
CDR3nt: TGTGCCAGCAGTTACTCCCCCCAGCTTCCCAACACTGAAGCTTTCTTT
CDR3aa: CASSYSPQLPNTEAFF

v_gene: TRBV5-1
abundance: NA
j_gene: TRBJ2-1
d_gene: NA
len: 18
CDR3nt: TGCGCCAGCAGGTTTGGTTATAGGGGGACTTATTCCTACAATGAGCAGTTCTTC
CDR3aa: CASRFGYRGTYSYNEQFF

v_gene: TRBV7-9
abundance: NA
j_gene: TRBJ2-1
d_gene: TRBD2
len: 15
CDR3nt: TGTGCCAGCACCAAAGAGGGACTAGCGGGAGTTGAGCAGTTCTTC
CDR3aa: CASTKEGLAGVEQFF

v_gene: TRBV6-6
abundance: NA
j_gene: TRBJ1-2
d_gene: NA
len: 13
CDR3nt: TGTGCCAGCAGTTACTGGGGTGGGGAAGGCTACACCTTC
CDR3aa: CASSYWGGEGYTF

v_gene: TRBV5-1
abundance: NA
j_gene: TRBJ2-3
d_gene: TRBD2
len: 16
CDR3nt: TGCGCCAGCAGCTTGAGGCGGACTAGCGGGGTATATACGCAGTATTTT
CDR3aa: CASSLRRTSGVYTQYF

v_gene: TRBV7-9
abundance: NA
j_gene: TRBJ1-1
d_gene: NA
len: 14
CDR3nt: TGTGCCAGCAGCTCCGGGGAGCTTGGCACTGAAGCTTTCTTT
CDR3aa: CASSSGELGTEAFF

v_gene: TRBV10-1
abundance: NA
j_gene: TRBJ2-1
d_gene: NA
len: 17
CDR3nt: TGCGCCAGCAGTGAGGCGACCACAGGTCGCTCCTACAATGAGCAGTTCTTC
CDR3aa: CASSEATTGRSYNEQFF

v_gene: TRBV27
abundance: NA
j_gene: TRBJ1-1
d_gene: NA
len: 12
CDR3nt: TGTGCCAGCAGCCCGGGCGGGACTGAAGCTTTCTTT
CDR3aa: CASSPGGTEAFF

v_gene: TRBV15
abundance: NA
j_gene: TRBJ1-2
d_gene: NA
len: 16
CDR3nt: TGTGCCACCAGCAGAGATATAGGACAGCCGGGCTATGGCTACACCTTC
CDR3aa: CATSRDIGQPGYGYTF

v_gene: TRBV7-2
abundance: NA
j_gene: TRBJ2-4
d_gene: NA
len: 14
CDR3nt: TGTGCCAGCAGCCCCTCCTCAGGGGCAAACATTCAGTACTTC
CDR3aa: CASSPSSGANIQYF

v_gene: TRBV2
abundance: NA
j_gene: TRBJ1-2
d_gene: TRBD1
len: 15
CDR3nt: TGTGCCAGCACCCCCCCCGGGACAGGGATGTGGGGCTACACCTTC
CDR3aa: CASTPPGTGMWGYTF

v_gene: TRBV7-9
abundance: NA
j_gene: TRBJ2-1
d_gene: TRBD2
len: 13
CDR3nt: TGTGCCAGCCAGGCGGGAGGGCCGCTTGGGCAGTTCTTC
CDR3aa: CASQAGGPLGQFF

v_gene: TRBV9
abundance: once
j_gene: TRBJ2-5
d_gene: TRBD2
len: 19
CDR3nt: TGTGCCAGCAGTCCTAGACCGGGGGGAAGCGTCCCATACCAAGAGACCCAGTACTTC
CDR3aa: CASSPRPGGSVPYQETQYF